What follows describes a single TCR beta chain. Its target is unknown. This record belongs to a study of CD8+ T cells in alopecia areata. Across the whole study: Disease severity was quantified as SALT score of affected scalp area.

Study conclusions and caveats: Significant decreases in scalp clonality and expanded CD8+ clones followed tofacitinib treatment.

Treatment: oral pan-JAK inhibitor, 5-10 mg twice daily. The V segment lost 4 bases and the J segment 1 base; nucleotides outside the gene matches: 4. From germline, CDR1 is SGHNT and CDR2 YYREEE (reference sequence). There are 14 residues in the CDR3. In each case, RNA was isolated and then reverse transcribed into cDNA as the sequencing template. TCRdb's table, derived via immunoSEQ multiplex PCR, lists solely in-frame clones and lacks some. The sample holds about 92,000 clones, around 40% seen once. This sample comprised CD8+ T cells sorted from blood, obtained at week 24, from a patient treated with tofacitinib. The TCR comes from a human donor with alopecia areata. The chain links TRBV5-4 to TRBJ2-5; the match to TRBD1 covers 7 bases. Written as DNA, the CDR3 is TGTGCCAGCAGCAAGGACAGGAGCCAAGAGACCCAGTACTTC. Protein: CASSKDRSQETQYF.